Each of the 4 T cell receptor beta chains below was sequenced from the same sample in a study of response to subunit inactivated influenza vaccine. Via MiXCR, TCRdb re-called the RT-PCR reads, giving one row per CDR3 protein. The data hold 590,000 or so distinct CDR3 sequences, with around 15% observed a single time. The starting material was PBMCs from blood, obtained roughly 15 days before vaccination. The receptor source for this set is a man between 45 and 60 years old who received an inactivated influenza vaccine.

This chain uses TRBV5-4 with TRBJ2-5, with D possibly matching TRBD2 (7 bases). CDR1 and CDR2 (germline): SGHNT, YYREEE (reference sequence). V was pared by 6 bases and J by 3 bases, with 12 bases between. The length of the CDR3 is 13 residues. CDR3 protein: CASTERDKETQYF. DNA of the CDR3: TGTGCCAGCACCGAGCGGGACAAAGAGACCCAGTACTTC.

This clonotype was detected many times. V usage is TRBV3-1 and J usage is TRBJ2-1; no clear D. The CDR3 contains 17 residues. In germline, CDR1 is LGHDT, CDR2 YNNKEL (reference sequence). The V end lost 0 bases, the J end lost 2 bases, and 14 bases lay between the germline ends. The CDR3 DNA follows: TGTGCCAGCAGCCAAGATAGGCCGCTTGAGGCCTACAATGAGCAGTTCTTC. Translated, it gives CASSQDRPLEAYNEQFF.

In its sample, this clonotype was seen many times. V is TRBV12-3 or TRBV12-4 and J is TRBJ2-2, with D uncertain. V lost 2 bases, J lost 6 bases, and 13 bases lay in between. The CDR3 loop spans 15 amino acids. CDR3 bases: TGTGCCAGCAGTTTAATGTCCAGAGCTTCCGGGGAGCTGTTTTTT. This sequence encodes CASSLMSRASGELFF.

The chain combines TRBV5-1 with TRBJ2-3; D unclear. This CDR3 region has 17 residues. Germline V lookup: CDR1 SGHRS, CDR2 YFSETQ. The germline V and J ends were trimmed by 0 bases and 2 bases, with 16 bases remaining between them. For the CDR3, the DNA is TGCGCCAGCAGCTTGGTTCTCAGTGGCAGTACCACAGATACGCAGTATTTT. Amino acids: CASSLVLSGSTTDTQYF.